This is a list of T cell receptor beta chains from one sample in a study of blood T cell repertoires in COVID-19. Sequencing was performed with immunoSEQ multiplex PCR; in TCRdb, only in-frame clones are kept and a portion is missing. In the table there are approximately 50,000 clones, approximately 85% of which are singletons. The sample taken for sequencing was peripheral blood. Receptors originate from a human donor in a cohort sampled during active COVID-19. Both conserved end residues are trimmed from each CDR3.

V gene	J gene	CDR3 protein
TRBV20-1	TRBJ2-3	SASLYRTDTQY
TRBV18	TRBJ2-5	ASSLTAPPEAQY
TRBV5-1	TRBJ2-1	ASSLGGGSLGNEQF
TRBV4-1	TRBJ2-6	ASSQNSIGGANVLT
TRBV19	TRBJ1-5	ASTPSQGDQPQH
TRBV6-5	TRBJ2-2	ASRGQGLGELF
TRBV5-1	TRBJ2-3	ASSLAGGATDTQY
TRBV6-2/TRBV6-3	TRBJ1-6	ASSFQFSNSPLH
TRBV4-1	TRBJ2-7	ASSQGSNSYEQY
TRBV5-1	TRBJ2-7	ASSLAGVGYYEQY
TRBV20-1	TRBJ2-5	SASGRAGETQY
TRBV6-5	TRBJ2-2	ASSREIGNTGELF
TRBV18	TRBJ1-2	ASSPRYFGDYGYT
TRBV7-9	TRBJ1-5	ASSPRGGGNQPQH
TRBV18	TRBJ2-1	ATHGQRMTNEQF
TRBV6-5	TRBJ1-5	ASSYTRTPNQPQH
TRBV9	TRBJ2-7	ASSGWEGEQY
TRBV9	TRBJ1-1	ASSRTDAEAF
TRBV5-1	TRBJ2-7	ASSPTSARFYEQY
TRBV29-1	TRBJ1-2	SVEKYRRNYGYT
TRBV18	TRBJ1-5	ASSLYSNQPQH
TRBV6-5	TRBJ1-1	ASRNRDRTYTEAF
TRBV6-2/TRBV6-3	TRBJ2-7	ASSGGGYEQY
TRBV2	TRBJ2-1	ASSLGLAANNEQF
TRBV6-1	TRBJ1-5	ASSEGQGRVGNQPQH
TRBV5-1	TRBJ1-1	ASSHQTGVNTEAF
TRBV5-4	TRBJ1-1	ASSPTGGHTEAF
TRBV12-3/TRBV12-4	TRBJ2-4	ASSLGRAPY
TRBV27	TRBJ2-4	ASSHPGVPNIQY
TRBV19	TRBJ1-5	ASSSPGTGFQPQH
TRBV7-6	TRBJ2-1	ASSPRLLNEQF
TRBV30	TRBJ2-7	AWGTGSYEQY
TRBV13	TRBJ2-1	ASSLGGSGRANEQF
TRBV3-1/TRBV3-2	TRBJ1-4	ASSLPPGLGGKLF
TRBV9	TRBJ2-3	ASSGRQITGTSDTQY
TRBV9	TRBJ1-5	ASSVGSVGQPQH
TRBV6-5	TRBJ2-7	ASSRKREPFYEQY
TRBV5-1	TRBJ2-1	ASSSGEINEQF
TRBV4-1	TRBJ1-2	ASSEVVEQGGYT
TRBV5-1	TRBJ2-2	ASSKTGGTGELF
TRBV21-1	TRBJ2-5	ASSKDGRAGETQY
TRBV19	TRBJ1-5	ASSTQGVSNQPQH
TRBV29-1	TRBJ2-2	SVARTGFSGELF
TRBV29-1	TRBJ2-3	SVEFSGDTQY
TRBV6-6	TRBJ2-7	ASSTSDRSRFLN
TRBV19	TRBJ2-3	ASQGQSTDTQY
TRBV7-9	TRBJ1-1	ASSLEDPGDTEAF
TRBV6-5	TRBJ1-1	ASRPGGKLEAF
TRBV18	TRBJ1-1	ASSPLTPGTGGTEAF
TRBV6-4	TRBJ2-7	ASSFCQVHEQY
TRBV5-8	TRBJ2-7	ASSLGDRTGSEQY
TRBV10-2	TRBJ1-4	ASSESREKLF
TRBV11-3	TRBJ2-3	ASSSSGSRTDTQY
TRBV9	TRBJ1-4	ASSVTGTGVEKLF
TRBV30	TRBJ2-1	AWVRTKSVEQF
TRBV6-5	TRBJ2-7	AIRQNNYEQY
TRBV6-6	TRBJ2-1	ASSSRGTEQF
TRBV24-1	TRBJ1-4	ATSDPTPGGFEKLF
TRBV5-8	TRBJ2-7	ASSLDRGSYEQY
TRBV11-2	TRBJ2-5	ASSLGGGGRAAGETQY